The sequence of this T cell receptor (beta chain) was determined in a study of shared clonotypes between healthy human individuals. The study, taken as a whole, reports: Inspection by rarefaction showed sorted-subset sequencing to be incomplete despite large depth. The sharing of 5% to 6.5% of naive CD4 clonotypes was seen across a handful of donors.

The repertoire was sequenced with immunoSEQ multiplex PCR; TCRdb's copy has only in-frame clones and lacks some. The table includes under 2,500,000 clones, more than 90% detected once. Only a few counts were recorded for this clone. Antigen: not known. In the same sample, other DNA sequences code for this CDR3. The CDR3 length is 11 residues. Germline assignment: CDR1 MDHEN and CDR2 SYDVKM. The V end was cut by 4 bases, the J end by 5 bases, with 5 bases between. Sequenced material: naive CD4+ T cells sorted from blood. Regarding subset: CD45RA+ positively selected. This TCR was sampled from a young man in good health. V gene TRBV28 combines with J gene TRBJ1-2, with D uncertain. In nucleotides, the CDR3 is TGTGCCAGCAGTTCCAGTTATGGCTACACCTTC. It specifies CASSSSYGYTF.